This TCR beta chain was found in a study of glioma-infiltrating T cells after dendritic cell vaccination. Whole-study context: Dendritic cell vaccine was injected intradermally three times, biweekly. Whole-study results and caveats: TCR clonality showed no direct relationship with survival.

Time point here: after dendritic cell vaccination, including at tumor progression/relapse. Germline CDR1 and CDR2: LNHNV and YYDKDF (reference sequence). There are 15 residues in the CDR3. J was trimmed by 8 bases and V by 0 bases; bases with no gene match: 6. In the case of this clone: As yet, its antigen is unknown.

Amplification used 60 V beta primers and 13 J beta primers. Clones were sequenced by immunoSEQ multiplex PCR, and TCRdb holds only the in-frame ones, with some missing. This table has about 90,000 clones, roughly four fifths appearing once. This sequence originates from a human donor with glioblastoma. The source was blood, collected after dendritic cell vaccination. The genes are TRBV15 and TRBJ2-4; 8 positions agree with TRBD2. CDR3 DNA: TGTGCCACCAGCAGAGAACGGGGGGGTTTTGACATTCAGTACTTC. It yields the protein CATSRERGGFDIQYF.